Presented here are 10 T cell receptor beta chains from one specimen sequenced in a study of OX40 agonist ivuxolimab in advanced cancers. Clones were sequenced by immunoSEQ multiplex PCR, and TCRdb holds only the in-frame ones, with some missing. The table lists some 64,000 clones, roughly 85% of them singletons, with less than 0.45% in the top ten. This sample comprised CD4+ or CD8+ T cells sorted from blood, obtained in a trial of the OX40 agonist ivuxolimab. The source is an adult with an advanced solid tumor such as melanoma, head and neck, liver or kidney cancer.

The chain uses TRBV28 and TRBJ1-4; no clear D. The V gene's germline CDR1 is MDHEN and CDR2 SYDVKM. There are 11 residues in the CDR3. V lost 5 bases and J 4 bases, leaving 2 bases between the germline ends. This CDR3 is CASSINEKLFF. The CDR3 DNA follows: TGTGCCAGCAGTATTAATGAAAAACTGTTTTTT. Full variable domain (missing parts from reference TRBV28 and TRBJ1-4): DVKVTQSSRYLVKRTGEKVFLECVQDMDHENMFWYRQDPGLGLRLIYFSYDVKMKEKGDIPEGYSVSREKKERFSLILESASTNQTSMYLCASSINEKLFFGSGTQLSVL.

This clone was seen more than once but under ten times. The V call is TRBV18, the J call TRBJ1-6; D is uncertain. The CDR3 is 13 residues long. Between the trimmed V and J ends, which lost 4 bases and 6 bases, there was a span of 7 bases. Germline CDR1 KGHSH, CDR2 LQKENI. DNA of the CDR3: TGTGCCAGCTCACGCCTTCTTAATTCACCCCTCCACTTT. It encodes CASSRLLNSPLHF.

The CDR3 protein is CASSQIDLVSYNSPLHF. The CDR3 nucleotides read TGCGCCAGCAGCCAGATTGATCTGGTGTCCTATAATTCACCCCTCCACTTT. The chain carries TRBV4-1 and TRBJ1-6; D not certain. The germline V and J ends were trimmed by 3 bases and 1 base, with 13 bases remaining between them. This CDR3 region has 17 residues. Germline lookup yields CDR1 MGHRA and CDR2 YSYEKL.

The genes are TRBV2 and TRBJ2-5; TRBD1 might be the D (6 bases). CDR1 is SNHLY, CDR2 FYNNEI, per germline. Trimming left V 8 bases short and J 0 bases short, with 7 bases between. The CDR3 sequence is 12 residues long. The CDR3 here is CASRQDQETQYF. The CDR3, as DNA: TGTGCCAGCCGACAGGACCAAGAGACCCAGTACTTC.

The J gene is TRBJ2-2, the V gene TRBV10-3, with 8 bases matching TRBD2. Unmatched junction bases numbered 13, after V lost 11 bases and J lost 2 bases. CDR3 length equals 16 residues. Germline-derived CDR1 and CDR2 are ENHRY and SYGVKD. CDR3 protein: CAATWRGALNTGELFF. The CDR3 bases are TGTGCCGCGACTTGGCGGGGGGCCCTTAACACCGGGGAGCTGTTTTTT.

The chain recombines TRBV30 with TRBJ1-6; 8 bases match TRBD1. The V and J ends lost 3 bases and 9 bases, in that order; junction bases with no gene match: 10. Germline values: CDR1 GTSNPN, CDR2 SVGIG (reference sequence). The CDR3 has 15 residues. The CDR3 DNA reads as TGTGCCTGGAGCCTAGCGACAGGGGCAGGTTCACCCCTCCACTTT. Protein: CAWSLATGAGSPLHF.

V gene TRBV2 combines with J gene TRBJ1-5; possibly TRBD1 for D (5 bases). Germline V CDR1 and CDR2: SNHLY, FYNNEI. V was shortened by 4 bases and J by 3 bases, with 10 bases between the two germline ends. The CDR3 runs to 14 residues. CDR3 amino acids: CASSVDSYNQPQHF. The CDR3 DNA sequence: TGTGCCAGCAGTGTTGACAGCTACAATCAGCCCCAGCATTTT.

The chain combines TRBV5-4 with TRBJ2-7; 10 nucleotides line up with TRBD1. CDR3 length: 14 amino acids. The ends lost 2 bases at V and 2 bases at J; junction bases unmatched: 1. Germline assignment: CDR1 SGHNT and CDR2 YYREEE (reference sequence). CDR3 protein: CASSLGQGAYEQYF. The CDR3 region has the DNA TGTGCCAGCAGCTTAGGACAGGGGGCCTACGAGCAGTACTTC.

This sequence joins TRBV18 and TRBJ2-4, with no clear D. Germline CDR1 is KGHSH and CDR2 is LQKENI. V was pared by 0 bases and J by 5 bases, with 5 bases between. The CDR3 has 13 amino acids. The CDR3: CASSPPRENIQYF. In DNA form, the CDR3 reads TGTGCCAGCTCACCACCACGAGAAAACATTCAGTACTTC.

The rearrangement joins TRBV5-1 to TRBJ1-4; D unclear. Per germline, CDR1 SGHRS and CDR2 YFSETQ. Trimming left V 6 bases short and J 12 bases short, with 9 bases between. The CDR3 has 10 residues. The CDR3 loop is CASTLGELFF. CDR3 DNA: TGCGCCAGCACCCTGGGTGAACTGTTTTTT.